The T cell receptor (beta chain) under discussion was sequenced for a study of shared clonotypes between healthy human individuals (dated by TCRdb to about 2020). Study-level background: A few men and a couple of women, aged 18 to 49 years, made up the cohort. For each donor, three plates each were used for CD4 naive and CD4 memory, two plates were used for CD8 naive, and one plate was used for CD8 memory. To estimate repertoire size and how much clonotype sharing occurs between individuals, the study deeply sequenced the blood TCR repertoires of roughly 5 healthy adults. To increase sequencing depth and limit assay-specific biases, different laboratories used diverse techniques to prepare libraries and sequence TCR repertoires. Leukapheresis yielded between about 0.9 and 9.5 billion PBMCs per donor.

This clone appeared many times. The antigen it recognizes is unknown. No base-level quality is on record; no much larger clone is a single base apart. Healthy HIV-negative adults with no recently reported acute infections or vaccinations were included as donors. All donors were Caucasian adults living in Nashville, Tennessee, USA. CD4+ T cells were enriched through magnetic negative selection, after which naive cells were positively selected on CD45RA and the remaining negative fraction served as the memory subset. After blood collection by leukapheresis, PBMCs were isolated using Ficoll-Histopaque density gradient centrifugation and then cryopreserved in the vapor phase of liquid nitrogen. Purity and quantity of every magnetically sorted T cell population were checked by analytical flow cytometry. Genomic DNA was isolated from each sorted fraction and quantified by UV absorbance on a Nanodrop 2000c.

The investigation overall reported the following: Sampling was restricted to blood, and TCR repertoires in tissue are likely to differ from TCR repertoires in blood. Larger estimated clonotype richness was generally found for naive subsets than for memory subsets. Sharing across several donors was observed for around 5% of naive CD4, 3% to 3.5% of naive CD8, 2.3% of memory CD4, and less than 0.45% of memory CD8 clonotypes. Because the study included a small number of donors, the genetic and exposure-history diversity represented was limited. Higher generation probabilities were observed for clonotypes shared by all four sorted-subset donors than for non-shared clonotypes. Rarefaction of sorted-subset datasets indicated incomplete sequencing despite the large sequencing depth. Pairwise subsampling led to the expectation that sequencing depth would affect the degree of clonotype sharing among donors.

Trimming costs V 1 base and J 7 bases, and their ends lie 14 bases apart. The germline V gene supplies CDR1 SGHNT and CDR2 YENEEA. From cysteine to phenylalanine, the CDR3 is 15 amino acids long. Only the CDR3 DNA is retained, 45 bases long and in frame from the first base. Using the deep immunoSEQ assay, TCR CDR3 regions were amplified from genomic DNA by multiplex PCR. Genomic DNA extracted from each cell subset was distributed evenly over all wells of several immunoSEQ 96-well plates, and each plate served as one replicate. For sorted subsets, 200 to 250 ng of genomic DNA, equivalent to 25,000 to 35,000 T cell genomes, went into each replicate PCR. The purified libraries were quantified using a Qubit 3.0 fluorometer, sized with a Bioanalyzer 2100, and then quantified again using the KAPA Library Quantification kit. Each immunoSEQ 96-well plate was sequenced on its own single-read 150-cycle Illumina NextSeq 550 flow cell. Regarding the original processing steps: Because the immunoSEQ output held only junctional sequences and lacked quality scores, the filtering could not match the filtering applied to full-length reads. Sequences were annotated with PyIR, a Python wrapper for IgBLAST v1.9, and V/J genes and CDR3 were assigned using IMGT germline references. Reads with weak V/J assignments (E-value above 1e-6), missing CDR3, stop codons, out-of-frame junctions, or ambiguous translated residues were removed. V3J clonotypes were defined by identical inferred V gene, J gene, and CDR3 amino acid sequence. To compute the percentage overlap between repertoires, the number of shared unique clonotypes was divided by the size of the smaller repertoire. Richness of each repertoire was evaluated using RTK rarefaction, the Chao1 estimator, and Recon v2.1 estimates of unobserved clonotypes. For all TCRbeta clonotypes obtained by the gDNA method from a few donors, generation probabilities were computed with OLGA. TCRdb's version of the immuneACCESS table is confined to in-frame rearrangements and falls short of the full clone set. An unresolved V gene accounts for under half of the shortfall where checked; the remainder is of unknown origin. The V and J calls and clone size are taken from that table; D and trimming were inferred from the DNA. This sample lists 700,000 or so clones; about 78% were detected once. The ten largest clones add up to roughly 1.8% of the sample.

The chain joins TRBV11-3 to TRBJ2-1; possibly the D gene is TRBD1, per 5 matching bases. The TCR comes from a woman in her thirties in good health. Specimen: memory CD4+ T cells sorted from blood. The cell subset or site label of this sample denotes: CD45RA-negative fraction. The DNA sequence follows: TGTGCCAGCAGCTTAGGCCGACGTCAGGGAAATGAGCAGTTCTTC. It translates to CASSLGRRQGNEQFF. Where the CDR3 stops, the reference TRBV11-3 and TRBJ2-1 genes take over; the full variable domain is EAGVVQSPRYKIIEKKQPVAFWCNPISGHNTLYWYLQNLGQGPELLIRYENEEAVDDSQLPKDRFSAERLKGVDSTLKIQPAELGDSAVYLCASSLGRRQGNEQFFGPGTRLTVL.